Listed here are 32 T cell receptor beta chains from one sample, sequenced in a study of T cells after yellow fever vaccination. From the 5' RACE reads, TCRdb called clonotypes with MiXCR, one entry per CDR3 protein. The table includes over 120,000 distinct CDR3 sequences, more than 6.5% detected once. The material was CD4+ T cells sorted from PBMCs, obtained 10 days after the yellow fever booster vaccination. The receptors stem from a man aged 25-45 years who received the YFV17D yellow fever vaccine.

This clonotype was counted ten times or more. This rearrangement joins TRBV20-1 to TRBJ2-1; 10 nucleotides line up with TRBD2. From germline, CDR1 is DFQATT and CDR2 SNEGSKA (reference sequence). Trimming cost V 0 bases and J 2 bases; bases outside gene matches: 7. CDR3 size: 17 residues. CDR3 sequence: CSARDRKAGGPYNEQFF. The DNA of the CDR3 is TGCAGTGCTAGAGATAGAAAAGCGGGAGGGCCCTACAATGAGCAGTTCTTC.

This clonotype was detected only a few times. The CDR3 sequence is CAIKLSSGSYTQYF. In DNA, the CDR3 is TGTGCCATTAAACTCTCTAGCGGGAGTTATACGCAGTATTTT. The chain is built from TRBV27 and TRBJ2-3; 10 bases are a match to TRBD2. Unmatched junction bases numbered 11, after V lost 10 bases and J lost 7 bases. The germline CDR1 and CDR2 sequences are MNHEY and SMNVEV (reference sequence). The CDR3 covers 14 residues.

This clonotype was detected ten times or more. V usage is TRBV10-3 and J usage is TRBJ2-1; D remains ambiguous. CDR3 length: 12 amino acids. Trimming took off 3 bases at V and 10 bases at J, with 10 bases between the two ends. Germline V gene lookup returns CDR1 ENHRY and CDR2 SYGVKD. For the CDR3, the DNA is TGTGCCATCAGTGAATCGCGTAACGAGCAGTTCTTC. Amino acid sequence: CAISESRNEQFF.

This clonotype was found many times. The genes are TRBV4-3 and TRBJ2-2; maybe TRBD1 (5 bases). V dropped 4 bases and J dropped 6 bases, with 12 bases sitting between them. The CDR3 covers 14 residues. Germline V gene lookup returns CDR1 LGHNA and CDR2 YSLEER. As DNA, the CDR3 is TGCGCCAGCAGCCTCAAAGGGGTATCCGGGGAGCTGTTTTTT. Translated: CASSLKGVSGELFF.

Ten or more counts support this clonotype. This chain uses TRBV27 with TRBJ2-7; TRBD2 is a possible D gene (5 bases). Germline values: CDR1 MNHEY, CDR2 SMNVEV (reference sequence). Deletions cut 8 bases from V and 0 bases from J, with 14 bases between. CDR3 length: 14 amino acids. CDR3 DNA sequence: TGTGCCAGCCCTAGCCCTAGGAGCTCCTACGAGCAGTACTTC. It specifies CASPSPRSSYEQYF.

This clonotype was counted many times. The rearrangement links TRBV12-3 or TRBV12-4 to TRBJ2-2, with a tentative D call TRBD1 (6 bases). V gave up 7 bases and J gave up 1 base, with 16 bases separating them. The CDR3 runs to 16 residues. CDR3 protein: CASNIAGRGNTGELFF. In nucleotides, the CDR3 is TGTGCCAGCAATATCGCGGGCAGGGGGAACACCGGGGAGCTGTTTTTT.

This clonotype was seen at least ten times. The chain employs TRBV12-3 or TRBV12-4 and TRBJ2-5; D ambiguous. This CDR3 has 13 amino acids. V was shortened by 3 bases and J by 3 bases, with 8 bases between the two germline ends. For the CDR3, the DNA is TGTGCCAGCAGTTTGGACGTCGAAGAGACCCAGTACTTC. Encoded protein: CASSLDVEETQYF.

This clonotype was observed many times. The chain has TRBV11-3 and TRBJ2-3; TRBD2 matches at 14 bases. This CDR3 contains 16 residues. Germline assignment: CDR1 SGHNT and CDR2 YENEEA. The V gene end was trimmed by 5 bases and the J gene end by 5 bases; junction bases not matched to a gene: 6. The CDR3: CASSPAGTSGRDTQYF. The CDR3 DNA is TGTGCCAGCAGCCCTGCAGGGACTAGCGGGAGAGATACGCAGTATTTT.

This clonotype was recorded many times. The chain links TRBV9 to TRBJ2-2, with D unclear. The germline V gene has CDR1 SGDLS and CDR2 YYNGEE. The ends were cut back, 4 bases at V and 4 bases at J, with 17 bases in the middle. This CDR3 has 16 residues. CDR3 coding DNA: TGTGCCAGCAGCTCACGACATGGACGTGGCACCGGGGAGCTGTTTTTT. It specifies CASSSRHGRGTGELFF.

The sample holds many counts of this clonotype. V usage is TRBV29-1 and J usage is TRBJ2-3, with TRBD2 identical over 7 bases. Germline loops: CDR1 SQVTM, CDR2 ANQGSEA. Trimming took 6 bases from V and 3 from J; bases not matched to a gene: 9. This CDR3 spans 14 amino acids. The CDR3 loop reads CSVLGLGGTDTQYF. The CDR3 DNA follows: TGCAGCGTCCTCGGACTAGGAGGGACAGATACGCAGTATTTT.

This clonotype was recorded many times. V usage is TRBV4-3 and J usage is TRBJ2-1; D not resolved. CDR3 size: 11 residues. The V end was cut by 0 bases, the J end by 9 bases, with 3 bases between. Germline CDR1 LGHNA, CDR2 YSLEER. CDR3 in amino acids: CASSQETEQFF. CDR3 DNA: TGCGCCAGCAGCCAAGAAACTGAGCAGTTCTTC.

This clonotype has a count of ten or more. This chain uses TRBV7-2 with TRBJ2-1; 10 bases align to TRBD2. Germline V gene lookup returns CDR1 SGHTA and CDR2 FQGNSA. The CDR3 length is 18 residues. The V segment lost 2 bases and the J segment 4 bases; nucleotides outside the gene matches: 11. The CDR3, as DNA: TGTGCCAGCAGCTTACCCGCTAGCGGGAGCCCCTCGTACAATGAGCAGTTCTTC. Translated: CASSLPASGSPSYNEQFF.

This clonotype was counted many times. The chain links TRBV20-1 to TRBJ2-1, with 11 bases that match TRBD2. CDR3 size: 16 residues. The V segment lost 5 bases and the J segment 6 bases; nucleotides outside the gene matches: 12. Per the germline V gene, CDR1 is DFQATT and CDR2 is SNEGSKA (reference sequence). CDR3 amino acids: CSAPNSGTSGVNEQFF. The CDR3, as DNA: TGCAGTGCTCCAAACTCCGGGACTAGCGGCGTCAATGAGCAGTTCTTC.

This rearrangement joins TRBV18 to TRBJ1-3, with no clear D. V lost 0 bases and J 0 bases, leaving 9 bases between the germline ends. The CDR3 loop spans 16 amino acids. Germline V CDR1 and CDR2: KGHSH, LQKENI. CDR3 sequence reads: CASSPPRLSSGNTIYF. CDR3 nucleotide sequence: TGTGCCAGCTCACCACCACGCCTGAGCTCTGGAAACACCATATATTTT.

Many counts were recorded for this clonotype. The chain recombines TRBV20-1 with TRBJ2-2; TRBD2 matches 8 bases. With V trimmed by 6 bases and J by 0 bases, 6 bases remained unmatched. In germline, CDR1 is DFQATT, CDR2 SNEGSKA (reference sequence). The CDR3 spans 15 residues. The CDR3 region is CSAPRAGANTGELFF. The DNA of the CDR3 is TGCAGTGCCCCCCGAGCGGGAGCGAACACCGGGGAGCTGTTTTTT.

Many counts were recorded for this clonotype. This chain connects TRBV25-1 to TRBJ2-2; a possible D gene is TRBD2 (6 bases). Germline lookup yields CDR1 MGHDK and CDR2 SYGVNS. The V and J ends lost 3 bases and 3 bases respectively, with 8 bases between them. The length of the CDR3 is 14 residues. The CDR3 spells CASSEGLYTGELFF. The CDR3 DNA sequence: TGTGCCAGCAGTGAGGGACTCTACACCGGGGAGCTGTTTTTT.

This clonotype showed up many times. The rearrangement joins TRBV29-1 to TRBJ2-3, with D hard to call. Germline assignment: CDR1 SQVTM and CDR2 ANQGSEA. Trimming took 5 bases from V and 2 from J, leaving 8 bases between them. This CDR3 has 12 residues. DNA of the CDR3: TGCAGCGTTCGGCTATACACAGATACGCAGTATTTT. Amino acids: CSVRLYTDTQYF.

The sample holds many counts of this clonotype. The CDR3, as DNA: TGTGCCAGCAGTTTTGGGCCAGAACGGTACTACGAGCAGTACTTC. It specifies CASSFGPERYYEQYF. The chain couples TRBV6-2 or TRBV6-3 to TRBJ2-7; D is ambiguous. CDR3 length equals 15 residues. Looked up from germline, CDR1 is MNHEY and CDR2 is SVGEGT. Trimming cost V 4 bases and J 3 bases, with 16 bases left between them.

Ten or more counts support this clonotype. The chain is built from TRBV5-6 and TRBJ2-1; 7 positions agree with TRBD2. J was trimmed by 8 bases and V by 2 bases; bases with no gene match: 16. Germline V CDR1 and CDR2: SGHDT, YYEEEE. The CDR3 consists of 17 residues. In nucleotides, the CDR3 is TGTGCCAGCAGCTTTCTCGTACCGCGGGAGTCTACCGATGAGCAGTTCTTC. It is translated as CASSFLVPRESTDEQFF.

This clonotype was seen many times. This chain joins TRBV7-2 and TRBJ2-2, with TRBD1 matching 8 bases. The CDR3 length is 17 residues. Trimming removed 0 bases from V and 4 bases from J; junction bases left unmatched: 7. Germline V lookup: CDR1 SGHTA, CDR2 FQGNSA. CDR3 in amino acids: CASSLAVRQGATGELFF. The CDR3 bases are TGTGCCAGCAGCTTAGCGGTCCGCCAGGGGGCCACCGGGGAGCTGTTTTTT.

Many counts were recorded for this clonotype. The V call is TRBV7-8, the J call TRBJ2-4, with D tentatively TRBD1 (6 bases). CDR1 and CDR2 (germline): SGHVS, FQNEAQ. The CDR3 covers 13 residues. The V end was cut by 3 bases, the J end by 8 bases, with 11 bases between. The CDR3 spells CASSLGTLDIQYF. The CDR3 DNA reads as TGTGCCAGCAGCTTGGGGACATTGGACATTCAGTACTTC.

This clonotype occurred many times. The rearrangement uses TRBV20-1 and TRBJ1-1, with a weak D call TRBD1 (5 bases). CDR3 length: 15 amino acids. Trimming removed 6 bases at V and 11 bases at J, with 28 bases between. The germline V gene has CDR1 DFQATT and CDR2 SNEGSKA (reference sequence). For the CDR3, the DNA is TGCAGTGCCTCCAGTTCCGGGGGTCATAACGTAGTGGCTTTCTTT. Protein sequence: CSASSSGGHNVVAFF.

The chain joins TRBV12-3 or TRBV12-4 to TRBJ2-1; TRBD2 matches at 8 bases. Unmatched junction bases numbered 17, after V lost 5 bases and J lost 8 bases. CDR3 length: 17 residues. CDR3 sequence reads: CASSGGASGLPVDEQFF. The CDR3 DNA reads as TGTGCCAGCAGTGGAGGTGCTAGCGGGCTGCCGGTCGATGAGCAGTTCTTC.

This clonotype was detected many times. The chain is built from TRBV7-9 and TRBJ2-1, with 10 bases identical to TRBD2. Germline-derived CDR1 and CDR2 are SEHNR and FQNEAQ (reference sequence). After removal of 5 bases from V and 8 bases from J, the junction contained 12 bases not matched to a gene. The CDR3 sequence is 16 residues long. CDR3 nucleotides: TGTGCCAGCAGCCCTATAGCGGGAGGAGGTACGGATGAGCAGTTCTTC. Translation gives CASSPIAGGGTDEQFF.

The J gene is TRBJ2-7, the V gene TRBV27; D not resolved. V lost 9 bases, J lost 1 base, and 13 bases lay in between. Germline V gives CDR1 MNHEY, CDR2 SMNVEV (reference sequence). The CDR3 loop spans 13 amino acids. In DNA, the CDR3 is TGTGCCAGGGGCCCCGGGCGGTCCTACGAGCAGTACTTC. Protein: CARGPGRSYEQYF.

In this sample, this clonotype turned up many times. V and J are TRBV29-1 and TRBJ2-7; 9 nucleotides line up with TRBD2. There are 13 residues in the CDR3. J gave up 5 bases and V 4 bases, and 6 bases lay outside the gene matches. The germline CDR1 and CDR2 sequences are SQVTM and ANQGSEA. For the CDR3, the DNA is TGCAGCGTTGTTGTGCTAGCGGGGAACGAGCAGTACTTC. Protein: CSVVVLAGNEQYF.

This clonotype was observed many times. The chain joins TRBV25-1 to TRBJ2-5; weak D call: TRBD2 (6 bases). With 9 bases removed from V and 5 bases from J, the gap between germline ends came to 19 bases. Germline assignment: CDR1 MGHDK and CDR2 SYGVNS. The CDR3 has 14 amino acids. CDR3 region: CASSREGGGETQYF. The CDR3 DNA sequence: TGTGCCAGTAGCAGGGAAGGCGGAGGGGAGACCCAGTACTTC.

This clonotype appeared many times. The CDR3 spells CSASGRIYNEQFF. CDR3 nucleotide sequence: TGCAGTGCTAGCGGGAGGATCTACAATGAGCAGTTCTTC. The chain carries TRBV20-1 and TRBJ2-1, with TRBD2 identical over 7 bases. This CDR3 has 13 amino acids. V trimming: 3 bases; J trimming: 3 bases; junction bases outside the gene matches: 2. Germline V gene lookup returns CDR1 DFQATT and CDR2 SNEGSKA (reference sequence).

This clonotype was seen ten or more times. The chain couples TRBV12-3 or TRBV12-4 to TRBJ2-1, with 8 bases fitting TRBD2. V trimming: 5 bases; J trimming: 0 bases; junction bases outside the gene matches: 12. The CDR3 length is 18 residues. In DNA form, the CDR3 reads TGTGCCAGCAGTCCTCTAGCGGGCCAAGTAAGCTCCTACAATGAGCAGTTCTTC. Amino acid sequence: CASSPLAGQVSSYNEQFF.

This clonotype was observed many times. The V call is TRBV2, the J call TRBJ2-2; D not certain. Trimming cost V 7 bases and J 0 bases, with 12 bases left between them. Germline CDR1 SNHLY, CDR2 FYNNEI. The CDR3 totals 15 residues. Here the CDR3 DNA reads TGTGCCAGCAAGTCAGTCGCCCCGAACACCGGGGAGCTGTTTTTT. This sequence encodes CASKSVAPNTGELFF.

This clonotype was counted ten times or more. The chain has TRBV6-2 or TRBV6-3 and TRBJ2-2; tentatively, D is TRBD2 (5 bases). CDR3 length: 13 amino acids. The germline V gene encodes CDR1 MNHEY and CDR2 SVGEGT. V was pared by 8 bases and J by 6 bases, with 13 bases between. Written as DNA, the CDR3 is TGTGCCAGCGAGAGGGATGAGTCCGGGGAGCTGTTTTTT. Its protein product is CASERDESGELFF.

This clonotype was observed many times. The chain recombines TRBV5-1 with TRBJ2-5; TRBD1 might be the D (6 bases). The V gene's germline CDR1 is SGHRS and CDR2 YFSETQ. V was pared by 3 bases and J by 5 bases, with 8 bases between. The CDR3 spans 12 residues. CDR3 loop: CASSSDSETQYF. The CDR3 DNA is TGCGCCAGCAGCTCGGACAGTGAGACCCAGTACTTC.